The 22 T cell receptor beta chains reported below all come from one sample, sequenced in a study of cytomegalovirus exposure and HLA in healthy donors (dated by TCRdb to 2017 to 2019). Libraries were prepared through the immunoSEQ multiplex PCR assay. The immuneACCESS repertoire file appears here via TCRdb, limited to in-frame rearrangements. These files lack a portion of the clones; in checked studies, under half of the deficit traces to unresolved V genes, and the cause of the others is not known. For this sample the table gives approximately 160,000 clones, of which roughly nine tenths were detected only once. The ten largest clones add up to around 3% of the sample. The sample comprised PBMCs. The origin of the receptors is a woman younger than 35 in good health and CMV-seropositive.

Notes on this clone: In the same sample, other DNA sequences code for this CDR3. The V gene is TRBV5-6, the J gene TRBJ2-3, with a tentative D call TRBD1 (6 bases). Trimming took off 2 bases at V and 4 bases at J, with 8 bases between the two ends. The CDR3 runs 13 residues. Germline lookup yields CDR1 SGHDT and CDR2 YYEEEE. Written as DNA, the CDR3 is TGTGCCAGCAGCTTCAGGGGTGCAGATACGCAGTATTTT. Its translation: CASSFRGADTQYF.

The genes are TRBV10-2 and TRBJ1-5; perhaps TRBD1 as D (6 bases). The CDR3 length is 15 residues. CDR1 is WSHSY, CDR2 SAAADI, per germline. V lost 3 bases to trimming and J lost 11 bases, with 20 bases between them. In DNA form, the CDR3 reads TGCGCCAGCAGTGAAGACCCGACAGGTCCCGGGGCCCAGCATTTT. It specifies CASSEDPTGPGAQHF.

This clone was picked up a small number of times. This rearrangement joins TRBV4-2 to TRBJ2-7; the D gene is possibly TRBD2 (5 bases). The CDR3 spans 15 residues. V was shortened by 0 bases and J by 2 bases, with 11 bases between the two germline ends. Germline CDR1 reads LGHNA; CDR2 reads YNFKEQ. The CDR3 loop reads CASSQDSARPYEQYF. For the CDR3, the DNA is TGTGCCAGCAGCCAAGATAGCGCGCGCCCCTACGAGCAGTACTTC.

The rearrangement uses TRBV18 and TRBJ2-5; D may be TRBD2 (5 bases). CDR3 size: 15 residues. V dropped 6 bases and J dropped 1 base, with 15 bases sitting between them. Looked up from germline, CDR1 is KGHSH and CDR2 is LQKENI. CDR3 coding DNA: TGTGCCAGCTCCGTAATTCTCGGGGTCCAAGAGACCCAGTACTTC. It specifies CASSVILGVQETQYF.

As DNA, the CDR3 is TGCAGCGTTGTTCGAGTCCCGAACACCGGGGAGCTGTTTTTT. Translated, it gives CSVVRVPNTGELFF. The chain employs TRBV29-1 and TRBJ2-2; D gene uncertain. The germline CDR1 and CDR2 sequences are SQVTM and ANQGSEA. Trimming took off 4 bases at V and 0 bases at J, with 9 bases between the two ends. The CDR3 consists of 14 residues.

This clone has only one observation. The chain is built from TRBV28 and TRBJ1-1; 9 positions agree with TRBD1. Looked up from germline, CDR1 is MDHEN and CDR2 is SYDVKM. This CDR3 contains 14 residues. With V trimmed by 8 bases and J by 6 bases, 10 bases remained unmatched. The CDR3 sequence: CASHIDRGFPEAFF. CDR3 nucleotides: TGTGCCAGCCATATAGACAGGGGGTTCCCTGAAGCTTTCTTT.

This chain uses TRBV5-1 with TRBJ1-1; tentatively, D is TRBD1 (6 bases). The ends were cut back, 0 bases at V and 6 bases at J, with 12 bases in the middle. Germline V gene sequence: CDR1 SGHRS, CDR2 YFSETQ. The CDR3 has 14 amino acids. CDR3 in amino acids: CASSLATGGAEAFF. The CDR3 nucleotides read TGCGCCAGCAGCTTGGCGACAGGCGGTGCTGAAGCTTTCTTT.

V usage is TRBV7-3 and J usage is TRBJ2-1; D is undetermined. Germline V gene lookup returns CDR1 SGHTA and CDR2 FQGTGA. V lost 5 bases to trimming and J lost 6 bases, with 5 bases between them. This CDR3 is 11 amino acids long. CDR3 DNA: TGTGCCAGCAGCCCCATCAATGAGCAGTTCTTC. Its protein product is CASSPINEQFF.

The gene calls are TRBV11-1 and TRBJ2-7; 11 nucleotides agree with TRBD2. Germline CDR1 and CDR2: SGHAT and FQDESV (reference sequence). V lost 4 bases, J lost 3 bases, and 2 bases stayed unmatched. The CDR3 has 14 amino acids. CDR3 residues: CASSSTSGNYEQYF. The CDR3 coding sequence is TGTGCCAGCAGCTCGACTAGCGGGAACTACGAGCAGTACTTC.

A note on this clone: The junction and the germline gene differ at one end; a read error may be behind it. The sample has other DNA sequences that encode this CDR3 too. The J gene is TRBJ1-2, the V gene TRBV6-1; D gene uncertain. Looked up from germline, CDR1 is MNHNS and CDR2 is SASEGT. The CDR3 runs 13 residues. CDR3: CASSGPGYYGYTF. The CDR3 DNA sequence: TGTGCCAGTAGTGGCCCAGGTTACTATGGCTACACCTTC.

The rearrangement uses TRBV6-5 and TRBJ1-1; no firm D call. CDR3 length: 14 residues. In germline, CDR1 is MNHEY, CDR2 SVGAGI. V gave up 4 bases and J gave up 2 bases, with 11 bases separating them. The CDR3: CASSWTGTNTEAFF. The DNA of the CDR3 is TGTGCCAGCAGTTGGACTGGAACCAACACTGAAGCTTTCTTT.

This chain connects TRBV7-8 to TRBJ2-1; TRBD2 matches at 7 bases. CDR3 length: 15 residues. With 6 bases clipped from V and 9 bases from J, the junction kept 14 bases outside the gene matches. The germline CDR1 and CDR2 sequences are SGHVS and FQNEAQ. The CDR3 DNA sequence: TGTGCCAGCAGGTCCCTCGGGGCGGGAGACGCTGAGCAGTTCTTC. Protein product: CASRSLGAGDAEQFF.

This chain joins TRBV19 and TRBJ2-7; D uncertain. Trimming pared 2 bases from V and 0 bases from J, leaving 5 bases between. CDR3 length equals 13 residues. Germline values: CDR1 LNHDA, CDR2 SQIVND (reference sequence). The CDR3 nucleotides read TGTGCCAGTAGTATAACAGTCTCCTACGAGCAGTACTTC. This translates into CASSITVSYEQYF.

The chain couples TRBV5-4 to TRBJ2-7, with D possibly matching TRBD2 (7 bases). Germline V gives CDR1 SGHNT, CDR2 YYREEE (reference sequence). Trimming took off 5 bases at V and 4 bases at J, with 16 bases between the two ends. This CDR3 has 14 residues. The CDR3 DNA reads as TGTGCCAGCAGGCGGGAGCCGGGGGCTTACGAGCAGTACTTC. As protein: CASRREPGAYEQYF.

The V call is TRBV6-5, the J call TRBJ2-7; D unresolved. V lost 1 base to trimming and J lost 5 bases, with 12 bases between them. The CDR3 is 14 amino acids. The germline CDR1 and CDR2 sequences are MNHEY and SVGAGI. The CDR3 loop reads CASSYWALSNEQYF. As DNA, the CDR3 is TGTGCCAGCAGTTACTGGGCCCTGAGTAACGAGCAGTACTTC.

This clone was detected a few times. V is TRBV4-1 and J is TRBJ2-7; 9 bases map to TRBD1. J lost 1 base, V lost 4 bases, and 2 bases had no gene match. The germline gives CDR1 MGHRA, CDR2 YSYEKL. The CDR3 length is 14 residues. The CDR3 is CASSRGQGSYEQYF. DNA for the CDR3: TGCGCCAGCAGCCGTGGACAGGGGTCCTACGAGCAGTACTTC.

About this clone: A much larger clone sits a single nucleotide away, making a read error possible. Other DNA sequences of this sample code for an identical CDR3. The gene calls are TRBV5-1 and TRBJ2-7; 9 nucleotides align to TRBD1. Unmatched junction bases numbered 6, after V lost 4 bases and J lost 4 bases. In germline, CDR1 is SGHRS, CDR2 YFSETQ. This CDR3 comprises 14 residues. The CDR3 nucleotides are TGCGCCAGCAGCCCCGGGACAGGGAGATACGAGCAGTACTTC. It codes for CASSPGTGRYEQYF. Full variable domain (missing parts from reference TRBV5-1 and TRBJ2-7): KAGVTQTPRYLIKTRGQQVTLSCSPISGHRSVSWYQQTPGQGLQFLFEYFSETQRNKGNFPGRFSGRQFSNSRSEMNVSTLELGDSALYLCASSPGTGRYEQYFGPGTRLTVT.

The rearrangement uses TRBV6-6 and TRBJ1-2, with D unclear. CDR1 and CDR2 from the germline V gene are MNHNY and SVGAGI (reference sequence). Trimming took off 0 bases at V and 2 bases at J, with 10 bases between the two ends. The CDR3 loop spans 15 amino acids. The CDR3 DNA reads TGTGCCAGCAGTTACTCGATGAGTCCAAACTATGGCTACACCTTC. It is translated as CASSYSMSPNYGYTF.

The chain uses TRBV25-1 and TRBJ2-2; possible D gene TRBD2, 6 bases. Trimming took off 8 bases at V and 6 bases at J, with 13 bases between the two ends. Per germline, CDR1 MGHDK and CDR2 SYGVNS. This CDR3 is 13 amino acids long. The DNA of the CDR3 is TGTGCCAGCGGGGAGGAGGTCGCCGGGGAGCTGTTTTTT. It codes for CASGEEVAGELFF.

The V call is TRBV6-1, the J call TRBJ2-7; maybe TRBD2 (6 bases). Germline-derived CDR1 and CDR2 are MNHNS and SASEGT. This CDR3 comprises 15 residues. V lost 6 bases to trimming and J lost 3 bases, with 18 bases between them. The DNA for the CDR3 is TGTGCCAGCAGCGCTCCAGCGGGCGGATACTACGAGCAGTACTTC. As protein: CASSAPAGGYYEQYF.

Of note for this clone: This sample also contains other DNA sequences that code for the same CDR3. V usage is TRBV4-3 and J usage is TRBJ2-7, with D possibly TRBD1 on 6 matching bases. V was shortened by 0 bases and J by 3 bases, with 9 bases between the two germline ends. The CDR3 is 14 amino acids. From germline, CDR1 is LGHNA and CDR2 YSLEER. The CDR3 DNA sequence: TGCGCCAGCAGCCAAGAGGGGGCTTACTACGAGCAGTACTTC. Its protein product is CASSQEGAYYEQYF.

CDR3 in amino acids: CASSSRRTSGNNEQFF. In DNA, the CDR3 is TGTGCCAGTAGTTCTCGACGGACTAGCGGAAACAATGAGCAGTTCTTC. This chain uses TRBV19 with TRBJ2-1, with TRBD2 matching over 10 bases. This CDR3 comprises 16 residues. Germline-derived CDR1 and CDR2 are LNHDA and SQIVND (reference sequence). The V gene end was trimmed by 5 bases and the J gene end by 5 bases; junction bases not matched to a gene: 9.